This T cell receptor (beta chain) derives from a study of cytomegalovirus exposure and HLA in healthy donors. The PCR contained 60 Vbeta and 13 Jbeta primers. Some clones are missing from TCRdb's copy, which holds only in-frame ones; the method was immunoSEQ multiplex PCR. The table has roughly 140,000 clones, 60% to 85% seen once. Germline loops: CDR1 SQVTM, CDR2 ANQGSEA. V lost 6 bases and J lost 6; bases outside the gene matches: 8. CDR3 length equals 13 residues. Comments on this clone: Antigen: not known.

Points from the study as a whole: For most TCR sequences rarity was the rule, although some public TCRs occurred in many donors. Researchers reported that a few CMV-associated chains were confirmed in vitro as CMV antigen-specific. Per a prior analysis, the majority of TCR beta V segments were productive roughly 90% or roughly 30% of the time. A later analysis by the authors found several of the most significant clusters apparently linked to common viral pathogens.

Sample: PBMCs. This sequence originates from a woman in her 40s in good health and CMV-seropositive. V and J are TRBV29-1 and TRBJ2-3; 8 bases map to TRBD1. The CDR3 loop is CSVTGQGLDTQYF. The CDR3, as DNA: TGCAGCGTCACCGGACAGGGATTGGATACGCAGTATTTT.